Shown below are 25 T cell receptor beta chains from a single sample sequenced in a study of early T cells in non-severe SARS-CoV-2 infection (dated by TCRdb to about 2021). Library preparation was by 5' RACE. The sequencer was a NextSeq 500. The public reads were run again by TCRdb, first through fastp at Q25 and then through MiXCR, and only productive beta chains were kept. Each CDR3 protein appears once, grouped with its most common genes and DNA. The sample contains 84,000 or so distinct CDR3 sequences, 11% to 15% of them found a single time. Together, the top ten hold about a tenth of the sample. Sequenced: whole blood. The receptors come from an adult who was a healthcare worker with PCR-confirmed SARS-CoV-2 infection or an uninfected control (not recorded which).

The chain uses TRBV15 and TRBJ2-7, with 9 bases that match TRBD1. V was clipped by 0 bases and J by 4 bases; unmatched bases: 4. The CDR3 covers 15 residues. Germline assignment: CDR1 LNHNV and CDR2 YYDKDF (reference sequence). The CDR3 spells CATSRDLDRGYEQYF. The CDR3 nucleotides are TGTGCCACCAGCAGAGATTTGGACAGGGGATACGAGCAGTACTTC.

The chain has TRBV10-3 and TRBJ2-3; a possible D gene is TRBD1 (6 bases). Trimming took 0 bases from V and 7 from J, leaving 8 bases between them. This CDR3 is built from 13 residues. Germline V lookup: CDR1 ENHRY, CDR2 SYGVKD. The CDR3 here is CAISESQGHTQYF. Written as DNA, the CDR3 is TGTGCCATCAGTGAGTCACAGGGACATACGCAGTATTTT.

This clonotype came up a few times. The chain uses TRBV11-3 and TRBJ2-1; D is ambiguous. The germline CDR1 and CDR2 sequences are SGHNT and YENEEA. This CDR3 is built from 13 residues. The V end was cut by 1 base, the J end by 8 bases, with 9 bases between. As DNA, the CDR3 is TGTGCCAGCAGCTTAGGGGCAAATGATGAGCAGTTCTTC. Protein product: CASSLGANDEQFF.

The sample holds a few counts of this clonotype. V and J are TRBV14 and TRBJ2-7; no firm D call. V was cut by 1 base and J by 7 bases, with 8 bases left in between. The CDR3 has 12 residues. Germline loops: CDR1 SGHDN, CDR2 FVKESK. Here the CDR3 DNA reads TGTGCCAGCAGCCAAGGTCACTGGGAGCAGTACTTC. It is translated as CASSQGHWEQYF.

The sample holds many counts of this clonotype. This sequence joins TRBV7-9 and TRBJ1-5; 9 positions agree with TRBD1. CDR3 length: 13 amino acids. With V trimmed by 4 bases and J by 7 bases, 2 bases remained unmatched. Germline loops: CDR1 SEHNR, CDR2 FQNEAQ (reference sequence). In DNA form, the CDR3 reads TGTGCCAGCAGCTCGGACAGGGGCCAGCCCCAGCATTTT. Protein sequence: CASSSDRGQPQHF.

The chain joins TRBV10-3 to TRBJ2-1; TRBD1 agrees at 9 bases. The CDR3 consists of 15 residues. Germline values: CDR1 ENHRY, CDR2 SYGVKD. The ends lost 6 bases at V and 2 bases at J; junction bases unmatched: 5. The CDR3 sequence: CAIRPDRGTYNEQFF. The DNA of the CDR3 is TGTGCCATCAGGCCGGACAGGGGAACCTACAATGAGCAGTTCTTC.

V gene TRBV7-6 combines with J gene TRBJ2-1; no clear D. V was cut by 4 bases and J by 0 bases, with 13 bases left in between. Germline V CDR1 and CDR2: SGHVS, FNYEAQ. CDR3 length: 16 amino acids. CDR3 nucleotides: TGTGCCAGCAGCTCCCGTTGGGGTAGCTCCTACAATGAGCAGTTCTTC. Protein sequence: CASSSRWGSSYNEQFF.

This clonotype was detected a few times. CDR3 nucleotide sequence: TGTGCCAGCAGTTCCAACCGACGAAGTCCGGGCAATGAGCAGTTCTTC. Protein sequence: CASSSNRRSPGNEQFF. The chain carries TRBV12-3 or TRBV12-4 and TRBJ2-1; no firm D call. V was cut by 4 bases and J by 6 bases, with 19 bases left in between. This CDR3 is 16 amino acids long.

This clonotype has a handful of counts. The gene calls are TRBV20-1 and TRBJ1-1, with D unclear. The CDR3 spans 14 residues. V gave up 3 bases and J gave up 4 bases, with 15 bases separating them. Germline lookup yields CDR1 DFQATT and CDR2 SNEGSKA (reference sequence). CDR3 DNA: TGCAGTGCTAGTTCATCTCATGAGGGCACTGAAGCTTTCTTT. It codes for CSASSSHEGTEAFF.

The chain combines TRBV29-1 with TRBJ1-4; D ambiguous. V was pared by 5 bases and J by 7 bases, with 11 bases between. The CDR3 consists of 12 residues. Germline V gene data show CDR1 as SQVTM and CDR2 as ANQGSEA. In DNA form, the CDR3 reads TGCAGCGTTCGCACCATCGCTGAAAAACTGTTTTTT. Translation: CSVRTIAEKLFF.

The rearrangement uses TRBV7-2 and TRBJ2-3, with 10 bases identical to TRBD2. Germline-derived CDR1 and CDR2 are SGHTA and FQGNSA. J was trimmed by 0 bases and V by 5 bases; bases with no gene match: 5. The CDR3 has 16 residues. The CDR3 region is CASSSSGGISTDTQYF. In nucleotides, the CDR3 is TGTGCCAGCAGCAGTAGCGGGGGGATCAGCACAGATACGCAGTATTTT.

This clonotype was counted ten times or more. The J gene is TRBJ2-3, the V gene TRBV29-1, with a weak D call TRBD1 (6 bases). The V end lost 1 base, the J end lost 1 base, and 18 bases lay between the germline ends. The CDR3 contains 17 residues. Germline CDR1 is SQVTM and CDR2 is ANQGSEA. The CDR3 spells CSVEGWDTMIRTDTQYF. Here the CDR3 DNA reads TGCAGCGTTGAAGGTTGGGACACAATGATCCGCACAGATACGCAGTATTTT.

The CDR3 nucleotides are TGTGCCAGCACCAGACAACCTGGACTGACAGGCATGGGCCCTTACTATGGCTACACCTTC. Its protein product is CASTRQPGLTGMGPYYGYTF. The rearrangement joins TRBV9 to TRBJ1-2, with a tentative D call TRBD1 (6 bases). From germline, CDR1 is SGDLS and CDR2 YYNGEE. V lost 6 bases and J 3 bases, leaving 33 bases between the germline ends. This CDR3 spans 20 amino acids.

This clonotype was seen ten or more times. The V call is TRBV5-4, the J call TRBJ1-6, with TRBD1 matching over 8 bases. CDR1 is SGHNT and CDR2 is YYREEE in the germline V gene (reference sequence). J lost 10 bases, V lost 4 bases, and 7 bases had no gene match. The CDR3 extends over 14 amino acids. The CDR3 loop is CASSPQGEASPLHF. The CDR3 bases are TGTGCCAGCAGCCCACAGGGGGAGGCCTCACCCCTCCACTTT.

In DNA, the CDR3 is TGTGCCAGTCAACCCGCAGGGGGCACCTACAATGAGCAGTTCTTC. It encodes CASQPAGGTYNEQFF. The rearrangement joins TRBV27 to TRBJ2-1; the match to TRBD1 covers 8 bases. Germline V gene data show CDR1 as MNHEY and CDR2 as SMNVEV (reference sequence). V shed 9 bases, J shed 2 bases, and the junction held 9 bases outside the gene matches. The length of the CDR3 is 15 residues.

The genes are TRBV21-1 and TRBJ2-7; the table's D call TRBD1 went unverified against the DNA. TRBV21-1 is annotated as a pseudogene. The CDR3 length is 17 residues. The CDR3 DNA is TGTGCCAGCACCAACAAAATCCTGGGACAGGGGGATTTTCGGCAGTACTTC. This translates into CASTNKILGQGDFRQYF.

V is TRBV2 and J is TRBJ1-1; possible D gene TRBD1, 5 bases. The CDR3 runs 14 residues. Germline CDR1 reads SNHLY; CDR2 reads FYNNEI. Trimming removed 6 bases from V and 2 bases from J, with 13 bases in between. The DNA of the CDR3 is TGTGCCAGCAGGGAGGACAACCGAAACACTGAAGCTTTCTTT. Translated: CASREDNRNTEAFF. Together with reference TRBV2 and TRBJ1-1, the CDR3 gives the full variable domain: EPEVTQTPSHQVTQMGQEVILRCVPISNHLYFYWYRQILGQKVEFLVSFYNNEISEKSEIFDDQFSVERPDGSNFTLKIRSTKLEDSAMYFCASREDNRNTEAFFGQGTRLTVV.

The chain has TRBV12-3 or TRBV12-4 and TRBJ1-2, with TRBD1 matching over 7 bases. V lost 7 bases, J lost 5 bases, and 1 base stayed unmatched. The CDR3 contains 11 residues. The CDR3 is CASTRGYGYTF. CDR3 bases: TGTGCCAGCACCAGGGGGTATGGCTACACCTTC.

In its sample, this clonotype was seen many times. The J gene is TRBJ1-3, the V gene TRBV20-1, with TRBD1 identical over 7 bases. This CDR3 is 14 amino acids long. V lost 6 bases, J lost 6 bases, and 11 bases stayed unmatched. CDR1 and CDR2 from the germline V gene are DFQATT and SNEGSKA (reference sequence). The chain's CDR3 is CSAKIPDRVNTIYF. CDR3 nucleotide sequence: TGCAGTGCCAAAATACCTGACAGGGTAAACACCATATATTTT.

The chain carries TRBV3-1 and TRBJ2-3, with a weak D call TRBD2 (6 bases). There are 16 residues in the CDR3. Germline values: CDR1 LGHDT, CDR2 YNNKEL (reference sequence). Trimming took 4 bases from V and 0 from J, leaving 14 bases between them. The DNA of the CDR3 is TGTGCCAGCAGCCTACATAGTGGGACTAGCACAGATACGCAGTATTTT. Residues: CASSLHSGTSTDTQYF.

The rearrangement uses TRBV6-1 and TRBJ2-1; perhaps TRBD1 as D (6 bases). V was trimmed by 7 bases and J by 9 bases, leaving 22 bases between them. CDR3 length: 15 amino acids. Germline CDR1 reads MNHNS; CDR2 reads SASEGT. CDR3 coding DNA: TGTGCCAGCAAGAGCAGGGGAACATCCGAAGGTGAGCAGTTCTTC. This gives the protein CASKSRGTSEGEQFF.

The chain has TRBV7-2 and TRBJ1-2; TRBD1 matches 7 bases. The CDR3 sequence is 14 residues long. V shed 6 bases, J shed 8 bases, and the junction held 12 bases outside the gene matches. Germline CDR1 and CDR2: SGHTA and FQGNSA. The CDR3 bases are TGTGCCAGCAGGACCGGGACAGAGTCTTTCGGCTACACCTTC. Encoded protein: CASRTGTESFGYTF.

In its sample, this clonotype was seen many times. The chain combines TRBV30 with TRBJ2-1; TRBD1 matches 7 bases. Germline values: CDR1 GTSNPN, CDR2 SVGIG (reference sequence). The CDR3 consists of 14 residues. After removal of 3 bases from V and 0 bases from J, the junction contained 2 bases not matched to a gene. This CDR3 is CAWSPGGSYNEQFF. CDR3 DNA: TGTGCCTGGAGCCCAGGGGGCTCCTACAATGAGCAGTTCTTC.

The J gene is TRBJ1-1, the V gene TRBV6-2 or TRBV6-3; no definite D call. The V gene's germline CDR1 is MNHEY and CDR2 SVGEGT. This CDR3 is built from 15 residues. With 0 bases removed from V and 1 base from J, the gap between germline ends came to 9 bases. CDR3 loop: CASSYSFGPNTEAFF. The CDR3, as DNA: TGTGCCAGCAGTTACTCATTTGGCCCGAACACTGAAGCTTTCTTT.

The table lists this clonotype with a few counts. This rearrangement joins TRBV28 to TRBJ2-7; D gene unclear. The CDR3 spans 14 residues. V was shortened by 3 bases and J by 0 bases, with 9 bases between the two germline ends. CDR1 is MDHEN and CDR2 is SYDVKM in the germline V gene. CDR3 residues: CASSFGGSSYEQYF. The CDR3 DNA is TGTGCCAGCAGTTTTGGTGGCAGCTCCTACGAGCAGTACTTC.